This passage covers 25 T cell receptor beta chains from one sample sequenced in a study of blood T cell repertoires in COVID-19. This table comes from immunoSEQ multiplex PCR, and its TCRdb copy is limited to in-frame clones, with some not included. The sample shows about 99,000 clones, about 89% of them seen only once. Source material: peripheral blood. Receptors were obtained from a human donor in a cohort sampled during active COVID-19.

This chain connects TRBV6-5 to TRBJ1-5; a weak D match, TRBD1 (6 bases). Between the trimmed V and J ends, which lost 5 bases and 5 bases, there was a span of 10 bases. Germline V gene sequence: CDR1 MNHEY, CDR2 SVGAGI. This CDR3 contains 13 residues. Written as DNA, the CDR3 is TGTGCCAGCAGTAGGACAGTTTATCAGCCCCAGCATTTT. The encoded protein is CASSRTVYQPQHF.

The chain combines TRBV28 with TRBJ2-5, with D uncertain. Germline CDR1 and CDR2: MDHEN and SYDVKM. V was shortened by 3 bases and J by 10 bases, with 12 bases between the two germline ends. CDR3 length: 12 residues. The CDR3 DNA reads as TGTGCCAGCAGTTTCCCCAGCGCGGACCAGTACTTC. Translating it yields CASSFPSADQYF.

This chain joins TRBV13 and TRBJ2-1, with a tentative D call TRBD1 (8 bases). Germline V gives CDR1 PRHDT, CDR2 FYEKMQ (reference sequence). Trimming removed 4 bases from V and 4 bases from J, with 14 bases in between. CDR3 length equals 15 residues. The CDR3 spells CASSSNRGGYNEQFF. The CDR3 DNA sequence: TGTGCCAGCAGCTCCAACAGGGGGGGGTACAATGAGCAGTTCTTC.

V gene TRBV1 combines with J gene TRBJ2-3; the D segment call TRBD2 is taken from the table without a DNA check. TRBV1 is a recognized pseudogene. The CDR3 spans 20 residues. CDR3 in amino acids: CTPKFSGTSGRKWGTDTQYF. CDR3 DNA: TGCACCCCGAAATTTTCCGGGACTAGCGGGAGGAAGTGGGGCACAGATACGCAGTATTTT.

The rearrangement joins TRBV11-3 to TRBJ2-3; tentative D call: TRBD2 (6 bases). Germline V gene lookup returns CDR1 SGHNT and CDR2 YENEEA. Deletions cut 5 bases from V and 2 bases from J, with 11 bases between. The CDR3 is 14 residues long. As DNA, the CDR3 is TGTGCCAGCAGCCGGGGCGGGAACACAGATACGCAGTATTTT. This gives the protein CASSRGGNTDTQYF. Supplemented by reference TRBV11-3 and TRBJ2-3, the full variable domain reads EAGVVQSPRYKIIEKKQPVAFWCNPISGHNTLYWYLQNLGQGPELLIRYENEEAVDDSQLPKDRFSAERLKGVDSTLKIQPAELGDSAVYLCASSRGGNTDTQYFGPGTRLTVL.

The chain employs TRBV7-9 and TRBJ1-5; possible D gene TRBD1, 6 bases. Germline CDR1 SEHNR, CDR2 FQNEAQ (reference sequence). This CDR3 contains 17 residues. Trimming removed 4 bases from V and 1 base from J, with 17 bases in between. CDR3 region: CASSSAGGGRSNQPQHF. The DNA of the CDR3 is TGTGCCAGCAGCTCCGCTGGGGGGGGGCGAAGCAATCAGCCCCAGCATTTT.

The J gene is TRBJ2-1, the V gene TRBV28; 7 nucleotides match TRBD2. The CDR3 length is 13 residues. Looked up from germline, CDR1 is MDHEN and CDR2 is SYDVKM. Germline trimming cut 6 bases from V and 10 bases from J; bases unmatched to any gene: 9. In DNA, the CDR3 is TGTGCCAGCAGGACCGCGGGGGTGAGGGAGCAGTTCTTC. This sequence encodes CASRTAGVREQFF.

The chain joins TRBV10-3 to TRBJ2-7; 9 bases are a match to TRBD1. After removal of 6 bases from V and 4 bases from J, the junction contained 7 bases not matched to a gene. The CDR3 consists of 14 residues. The germline V gene encodes CDR1 ENHRY and CDR2 SYGVKD. In DNA, the CDR3 is TGTGCCATCAGGGAAAGGGACAGGGCTTACGAGCAGTACTTC. As protein: CAIRERDRAYEQYF.

The chain couples TRBV6-4 to TRBJ2-3, with 8 bases identical to TRBD1. Germline values: CDR1 MRHNA, CDR2 SNTAGT. The CDR3 sequence is 17 residues long. The V segment lost 4 bases and the J segment 1 base; nucleotides outside the gene matches: 10. The CDR3 nucleotides are TGTGCCAGCAGTGCCCTCCGGGCGGGACAGGGCACAGATACGCAGTATTTT. This encodes CASSALRAGQGTDTQYF.

The chain combines TRBV7-2 with TRBJ1-1; tentatively, D is TRBD1 (6 bases). This CDR3 has 14 amino acids. V was cut by 2 bases and J by 5 bases, with 12 bases left in between. The germline V gene has CDR1 SGHTA and CDR2 FQGNSA. The CDR3 reads CASSLRRQGTEAFF. In DNA, the CDR3 is TGTGCCAGCAGCTTACGGCGCCAGGGGACTGAAGCTTTCTTT.

The chain is built from TRBV28 and TRBJ1-6; possible D gene TRBD1, 6 bases. The CDR3 totals 15 residues. Germline values: CDR1 MDHEN, CDR2 SYDVKM. The V end lost 5 bases, the J end lost 4 bases, and 12 bases lay between the germline ends. The CDR3 protein is CASSRLGGYNSPLHF. The CDR3 DNA follows: TGTGCCAGCAGTCGTCTAGGGGGATATAATTCACCCCTCCACTTT.

The chain recombines TRBV10-3 with TRBJ1-5; D is perhaps TRBD1 (5 bases). Deletions cut 6 bases from V and 3 bases from J, with 12 bases between. Germline V CDR1 and CDR2: ENHRY, SYGVKD. The length of the CDR3 is 14 residues. CDR3 region: CAISPGGNNQPQHF. The CDR3 DNA is TGTGCCATCAGCCCCGGGGGAAACAATCAGCCCCAGCATTTT.

This clone occurred once. This sequence joins TRBV6-5 and TRBJ1-2; 8 bases fit TRBD1. Germline V gene lookup returns CDR1 MNHEY and CDR2 SVGAGI. V gave up 10 bases and J gave up 7 bases; unmatched junction bases: 8. The CDR3 sequence is 12 residues long. CDR3 residues: CATAGTGRGYTF. In DNA form, the CDR3 reads TGTGCCACCGCCGGGACAGGTCGTGGCTACACCTTC.

The rearrangement joins TRBV28 to TRBJ1-2; D unclear. Trimming pared 6 bases from V and 2 bases from J, leaving 10 bases between. This CDR3 is 13 amino acids long. Germline-derived CDR1 and CDR2 are MDHEN and SYDVKM. In DNA form, the CDR3 reads TGTGCCAGCAGGACTGATATGAACTATGGCTACACCTTC. Amino acids: CASRTDMNYGYTF.

The chain has TRBV4-1 and TRBJ1-4; D may be TRBD1 (6 bases). Between the trimmed V and J ends, which lost 4 bases and 5 bases, there was a span of 14 bases. The germline gives CDR1 MGHRA, CDR2 YSYEKL. This CDR3 contains 15 residues. The CDR3 loop is CASSPSDRSNEKLFF. The CDR3 coding sequence is TGCGCCAGCAGCCCTTCAGACAGGTCGAATGAAAAACTGTTTTTT.

J is TRBJ2-1 and V is TRBV19; 7 nucleotides align to TRBD1. From germline, CDR1 is LNHDA and CDR2 SQIVND (reference sequence). The CDR3 runs 14 residues. J was trimmed by 2 bases and V by 5 bases; bases with no gene match: 3. CDR3 coding DNA: TGTGCCAGTAGTCCGGGACAGACCTACAATGAGCAGTTCTTC. Translating it yields CASSPGQTYNEQFF.

The CDR3 DNA reads TGCGCCAGCAGCCAAGGAGCCTCACCCCTCCACTTT. This translates into CASSQGASPLHF. This chain joins TRBV4-1 and TRBJ1-6; D is undetermined. The CDR3 consists of 12 residues. CDR1 is MGHRA and CDR2 is YSYEKL in the germline V gene. The V gene lost 1 base and the J gene lost 10 bases, with 5 bases spanning the gap.

This rearrangement joins TRBV5-4 to TRBJ2-7; 7 bases match TRBD2. The germline V gene has CDR1 SGHNT and CDR2 YYREEE (reference sequence). CDR3 length equals 16 residues. J lost 4 bases, V lost 0 bases, and 10 bases had no gene match. The CDR3 DNA is TGTGCCAGCAGCTTGGGGGGGGGAAGCTTAGAGTACGAGCAGTACTTC. Its protein is CASSLGGGSLEYEQYF.

The V and J genes are TRBV28 and TRBJ1-2, with no clear D. This CDR3 spans 12 amino acids. The V gene lost 2 bases and the J gene lost 4 bases, with 5 bases spanning the gap. Looked up from germline, CDR1 is MDHEN and CDR2 is SYDVKM. The CDR3 spells CASSLQIYGYTF. The CDR3 nucleotides read TGTGCCAGCAGTTTACAGATCTATGGCTACACCTTC.

The chain links TRBV10-3 to TRBJ2-1; 10 bases map to TRBD2. There are 16 residues in the CDR3. The junction had 10 bases not matched to a gene; V was cut back by 6 bases and J by 5 bases. CDR1 and CDR2 from the germline V gene are ENHRY and SYGVKD. The CDR3 DNA is TGTGCCATCAGCGTAGCGGGAGGTTTAAGAAACAATGAGCAGTTCTTC. Its translation: CAISVAGGLRNNEQFF.

The chain carries TRBV11-3 and TRBJ1-4; 10 bases agree with TRBD1. Germline V gene data show CDR1 as SGHNT and CDR2 as YENEEA. V lost 3 bases to trimming and J lost 7 bases; unmatched junction nucleotides: 5. CDR3 length: 15 residues. CDR3 region: CASSLGQGLGEKLFF. The CDR3 DNA reads as TGTGCCAGCAGCTTGGGACAGGGGCTCGGTGAAAAACTGTTTTTT.

In this sample, this clone turned up a few times. This chain joins TRBV5-5 and TRBJ2-7; unclear D gene. The germline CDR1 and CDR2 sequences are SGHKS and YYEKEE (reference sequence). The V gene lost 0 bases and the J gene lost 2 bases, with 9 bases spanning the gap. This CDR3 has 14 residues. The chain's CDR3 is CASSLVSNPYEQYF. CDR3 DNA sequence: TGTGCCAGCAGCTTGGTTAGCAATCCCTACGAGCAGTACTTC.

The chain uses TRBV7-2 and TRBJ2-5; D is uncertain. CDR1 is SGHTA, CDR2 FQGNSA, per germline. V lost 1 base to trimming and J lost 5 bases, with 8 bases between them. This CDR3 has 13 amino acids. The CDR3 region is CASSLGRAETQYF. The CDR3 DNA follows: TGTGCCAGCAGCTTAGGAAGAGCTGAGACCCAGTACTTC.

The chain carries TRBV29-1 and TRBJ2-3; 8 nucleotides align to TRBD2. Trimming cost V 4 bases and J 6 bases; bases outside gene matches: 9. The CDR3 covers 14 residues. Germline values: CDR1 SQVTM, CDR2 ANQGSEA. CDR3 loop: CSVVDAGGMDTQYF. CDR3 DNA: TGCAGCGTTGTGGATGCGGGAGGTATGGATACGCAGTATTTT.

J is TRBJ1-5 and V is TRBV2; tentatively, D is TRBD1 (5 bases). V lost 4 bases to trimming and J lost 0 bases, with 19 bases between them. Germline V gene sequence: CDR1 SNHLY, CDR2 FYNNEI. The length of the CDR3 is 18 residues. The CDR3 region is CASSGIGVFLLSNQPQHF. Written as DNA, the CDR3 is TGTGCCAGCAGTGGAATAGGGGTTTTCCTCCTTAGCAATCAGCCCCAGCATTTT.